The clone carrying this T cell receptor (beta chain) has just a few counts. The data are from a study of human T cells and chemical hapten exposure. The time point denotes: patch test 1, 2 weeks after DPC sensitization. Noted treatment: therapeutic diphenylcyclopropenone sensitization with weekly scalp DPC. As handled by the study authors: With a range of about 23,224 to 750,000, the median per sample was roughly 91,000 TCRs. TCRdb reprocessed the RACE reads with MiXCR, giving one entry per CDR3 protein. TCRdb's processing, not the study's, gives the V and J calls here. The sample holds around 110,000 distinct CDR3 sequences, roughly an eighth seen once. The source material was whole blood, sampled in connection with sensitization to the hapten diphenylcyclopropenone (DPC). The receptor was derived from a woman aged 45-60 years with alopecia areata. Some clones in this sample may be carry-over from other donors' samples.

The CDR3 coding sequence is TGTGCCAGCAGTTTATTCTCGGGGTTTAGCAATCAGCCCCAGCATTTT. Translation gives CASSLFSGFSNQPQHF. This chain joins TRBV27 and TRBJ1-5; D is undetermined. From germline, CDR1 is MNHEY and CDR2 SMNVEV (reference sequence). This CDR3 comprises 16 residues. V was shortened by 1 base and J by 0 bases, with 10 bases between the two germline ends.